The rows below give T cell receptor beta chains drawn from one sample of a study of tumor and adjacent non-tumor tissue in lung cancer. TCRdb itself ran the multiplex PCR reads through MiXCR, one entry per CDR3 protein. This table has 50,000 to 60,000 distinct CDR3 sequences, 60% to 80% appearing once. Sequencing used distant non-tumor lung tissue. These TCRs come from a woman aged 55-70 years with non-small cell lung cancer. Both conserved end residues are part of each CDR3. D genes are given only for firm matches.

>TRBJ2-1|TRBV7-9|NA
CASSSHRLEYNEQFF
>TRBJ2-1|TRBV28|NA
CASSKGTGGDEKYF
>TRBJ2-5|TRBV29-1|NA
CSVGWQETQYF
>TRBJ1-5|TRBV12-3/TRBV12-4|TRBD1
CASSSTGLQPQHF
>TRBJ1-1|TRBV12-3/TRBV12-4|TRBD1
CASGTGGQNTDAFF
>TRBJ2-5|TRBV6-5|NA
CASRNWGREETQYF
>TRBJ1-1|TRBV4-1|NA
CASSHPLGRVVTEAFF
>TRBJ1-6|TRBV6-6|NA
CASSFGEESSYISPLHF
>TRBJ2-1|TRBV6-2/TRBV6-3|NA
CAGSELAPYNEQFF
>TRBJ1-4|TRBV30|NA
CAWSVRFGETNEELFF
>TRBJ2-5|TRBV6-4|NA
CANSISPNARETRYF
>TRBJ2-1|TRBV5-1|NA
CASSLGAGANEQFF
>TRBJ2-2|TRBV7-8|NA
CANNIRENLNTGELLF
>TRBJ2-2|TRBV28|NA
CACHQTDTGELFF
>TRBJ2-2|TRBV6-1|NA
CVSNGHNTGELFF
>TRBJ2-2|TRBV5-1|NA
CASSLAIRRGRGTGELFF
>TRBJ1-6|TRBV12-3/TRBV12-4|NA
CASSLRHEDPPLHF
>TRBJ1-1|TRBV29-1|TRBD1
CSVTGQGGMNNEAFF
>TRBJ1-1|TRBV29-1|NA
CSVETRKTEASF
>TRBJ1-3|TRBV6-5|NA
CSSSYGLRSGNIIYF
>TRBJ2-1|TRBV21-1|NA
CASSKARVSGRASYNEQLF
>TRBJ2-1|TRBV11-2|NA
CASSLSQAGEQFF
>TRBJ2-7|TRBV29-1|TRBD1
CSVEHRQGASYGQYF
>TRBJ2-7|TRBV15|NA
CATKGHGDYEQYF
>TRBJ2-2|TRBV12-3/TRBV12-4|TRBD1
CASSLDRGSTGELIF
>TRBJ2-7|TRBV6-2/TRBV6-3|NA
CASQVAGMSYEQYF
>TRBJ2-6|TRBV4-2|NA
CASSQTTGRAFSGANVLTF
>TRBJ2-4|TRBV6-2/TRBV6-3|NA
CAGSYDVQSIRYF
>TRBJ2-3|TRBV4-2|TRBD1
CASSQGQHTNTQYF
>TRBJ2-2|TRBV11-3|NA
CASSFRQRTWELFF
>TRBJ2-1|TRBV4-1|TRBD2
CVTAASGRNPNSYNEQFF
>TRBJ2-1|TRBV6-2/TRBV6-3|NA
CSSSQRQEGYSEQFF
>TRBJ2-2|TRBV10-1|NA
CAGARIAGGLLF
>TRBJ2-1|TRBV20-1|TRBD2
CSAGEGWNEQFF
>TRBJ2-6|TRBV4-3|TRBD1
CASNRGQESPGANVLTF
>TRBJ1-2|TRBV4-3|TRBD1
CASSQGETGAYYGYTF
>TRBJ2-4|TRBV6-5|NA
CASREGGAGIQYF
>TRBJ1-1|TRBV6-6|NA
CASSTEVNTETFF
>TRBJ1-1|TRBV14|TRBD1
CASSRTGDWAEAFF
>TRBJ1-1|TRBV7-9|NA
CASSREGVNTEASF
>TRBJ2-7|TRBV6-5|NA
CASSSLGFSTGGYEQYF